The rows below give T cell receptor beta chains drawn from one sample of a study of T-cell memory formation after mild COVID-19. TCRdb re-analysed the 5' RACE reads in MiXCR, keeping a single row per CDR3 protein. The table shows a few hundred thousand distinct CDR3 sequences, with under 30% occurring only once. Sequences were obtained from PBMCs or a T cell subset sorted from them (not recorded which). The receptors were sampled from an adult woman who had mild COVID-19 (a few samples of this study predate the infection). Cell type and time point are not known. The CDR3 runs from the conserved cysteine through the conserved F or W. D genes are given only for firm matches. Rows may omit the clone size; those that give it use once, few, many or a size class.

once	TRBD1	TRBV29-1	TRBJ1-1	TGCAGCGTTGAAGGGCCCCTCTGGGACAGGGGGTTTAACACTGAAGCTTTCTTT	CSVEGPLWDRGFNTEAFF
.	.	TRBV18	TRBJ1-1	TGTGCCAGCTCACCAAGGGAAGGGGACACTGAAGCTTTCTTT	CASSPREGDTEAFF
few	.	TRBV20-1	TRBJ1-6	TGCAGTGCGACACCGGATTTGTGGGGGGACGGTCACCACTTT	CSATPDLWGDGHHF
few	.	TRBV12-3/TRBV12-4	TRBJ2-5	TGTGCCAGCAGTTCCACCCGGACAGATCTAGGGGAGACCCAGTACTTC	CASSSTRTDLGETQYF
.	TRBD2	TRBV9	TRBJ2-3	TGTGCCAGCAGCGTACTAAGCGGGACTAGCGCTACAGATACGCAGTATTTT	CASSVLSGTSATDTQYF
.	.	TRBV6-1	TRBJ2-5	TGTGCCAGCAGGTCGGGGGCGGAGGAGACCCAGTACTTC	CASRSGAEETQYF
.	.	TRBV29-1	TRBJ1-1	TGCAGCGTTCGGGGTCTAGGGAAAATGAACACTGAAGCTTTCTTT	CSVRGLGKMNTEAFF
few	.	TRBV7-9	TRBJ2-2	TGTGCCAGCAGCTTATCGCGGGGCCCTGAGTCGTCCGGGGAGCTGTTTTTT	CASSLSRGPESSGELFF
.	TRBD1	TRBV29-1	TRBJ2-7	TGCAGCGCCCTCAACAGGGGCAGCTCCTACGAGCAGTACTTC	CSALNRGSSYEQYF
many	TRBD2	TRBV5-1	TRBJ2-7	TGCGCCAGCAGCTTGCGGACTAGCGCCAACCCCTACGAGCAGTACTTC	CASSLRTSANPYEQYF
few	.	TRBV12-3/TRBV12-4	TRBJ1-1	TGTGCCAGCAAGCATCCCATCCACACTGAAGCTTTCTTT	CASKHPIHTEAFF
.	.	TRBV6-6	TRBJ2-7	TGTGCCAGCATCTCGGAGACCTACGAGCAGTACTTC	CASISETYEQYF
.	.	TRBV4-3	TRBJ1-1	TGCGCCAGCAGCCAAGTGGGAGATGAAGCTTTCTTT	CASSQVGDEAFF
.	.	TRBV6-2/TRBV6-3	TRBJ1-1	TGTGCCAGCAGGAAGACCGCAGTCGGGAGAGCTTTCTTT	CASRKTAVGRAFF
many	TRBD1	TRBV7-6	TRBJ2-3	TGTGCCAGCAGCTTACGAGGGACAGGGCCAGATACGCAGTATTTT	CASSLRGTGPDTQYF
.	TRBD1	TRBV5-1	TRBJ1-1	TGCGCCAGCAGCGCCCCGGACAGGGGTGTCACTGAAGCTTTCTTT	CASSAPDRGVTEAFF
.	.	TRBV12-3/TRBV12-4	TRBJ1-5	TGTGCCAGCAGTTTACACCTTGGGCAGCCCCAGCATTTT	CASSLHLGQPQHF
.	TRBD1	TRBV7-2	TRBJ1-1	TGTGCCAGCAGACGGACAGGGAGCACTGAAGCTTTCTTT	CASRRTGSTEAFF
.	.	TRBV12-3/TRBV12-4	TRBJ1-1	TGTGCCAGCACCATACAGGGTTATGGCACTGAAGCTTTCTTT	CASTIQGYGTEAFF
few	TRBD1	TRBV5-1	TRBJ1-1	TGCGCCAGCAGCTCGCGGACAGGGGACGAAACTGAAGCTTTCTTT	CASSSRTGDETEAFF
.	.	TRBV13	TRBJ2-7	TGTGCCAGCAGCTTTGGACCTCCCCCAAACGAGCAGTACTTC	CASSFGPPPNEQYF
few	TRBD1	TRBV5-1	TRBJ2-3	TGCGCCAGCAGCCTCAGGACAGGTCCAGATACGCAGTATTTT	CASSLRTGPDTQYF
.	.	TRBV15	TRBJ1-1	TGTGCCACCAGCGAGCCCGCGTTGAACACTGAAGCTTTCTTT	CATSEPALNTEAFF
few	.	TRBV12-3/TRBV12-4	TRBJ2-3	TGTGCCAGCAGACCCTACAGGGAGTCCACAGATACGCAGTATTTT	CASRPYRESTDTQYF
few	TRBD2	TRBV28	TRBJ2-3	TGTGCCAGCAGCACTAGCGGTGATTGGGCAGATACGCAGTATTTT	CASSTSGDWADTQYF
few	TRBD2	TRBV9	TRBJ2-1	TGTGCCAGCAGCGTGCCTAGCGGAGTTATCGATGAGCAGTTCTTC	CASSVPSGVIDEQFF
many	TRBD1	TRBV4-2	TRBJ1-1	TGTGCCAGCAGCCAAGTTGGTCCGGTTCCAGGGGGGAGTACTGAAGCTTTCTTT	CASSQVGPVPGGSTEAFF
.	.	TRBV7-2	TRBJ2-7	TGTGCCAGCAGCTTAGGAGCCCAGCTATTATACGAGCAGTACTTC	CASSLGAQLLYEQYF
.	.	TRBV7-8	TRBJ2-7	TGTGCCAGCAGCAGGACTGGTCGCGAGCAGTACTTC	CASSRTGREQYF
.	.	TRBV29-1	TRBJ2-1	TGCAGCGTTGAAGGGGCGACCGAGCCTGAGCAGTTCTTC	CSVEGATEPEQFF
.	.	TRBV4-3	TRBJ2-5	TGCGCCAGCAGCCAAGATGGGGGTAAACAAGAGACCCAGTACTTC	CASSQDGGKQETQYF
.	.	TRBV4-2	TRBJ2-7	TGTGCCAGCAGCCAAGCGGGAACCTCCTCCTACGAGCAGTACTTC	CASSQAGTSSYEQYF
many	.	TRBV4-3	TRBJ2-4	TGCGCCAGCAGCCAAGATGGCCTGGGCCGCGCTCAGTACTTC	CASSQDGLGRAQYF
.	TRBD1	TRBV6-5	TRBJ1-6	TGTTCCAGCAGCTCGGGACAGGGAGGCTATAATTCACCCCTCCACTTT	CSSSSGQGGYNSPLHF
.	.	TRBV6-1	TRBJ1-3	TGTGCCAGCAGTGAGTCAGGGCGAGGAAACACCATATATTTT	CASSESGRGNTIYF
few	.	TRBV12-3/TRBV12-4	TRBJ1-2	TGTGCCAGCAGTCACAGCCCCTACTATGGCTACACCTTC	CASSHSPYYGYTF
many	.	TRBV7-9	TRBJ2-7	TGTGCCAGCAGCTTAGCGGGGTTCGAGCAGTACTTC	CASSLAGFEQYF
few	.	TRBV30	TRBJ1-1	TGTGCCTGGAGTGTAACAGCTATGAACACTGAAGCTTTCTTT	CAWSVTAMNTEAFF
few	.	TRBV5-1	TRBJ1-5	TGCGCCAGTAGTTTGACACCCCAGGAGCCCCAGCATTTT	CASSLTPQEPQHF
once	.	TRBV4-1	TRBJ2-5	TGCGCCAGCAGCGAAGGCGGGGAGCAAGAGACCCAGTACTTC	CASSEGGEQETQYF
few	.	TRBV7-3	TRBJ2-3	TGTGCCAGCAGCTTCGGTAGCAGGGCAGATACGCAGTATTTT	CASSFGSRADTQYF
few	.	TRBV6-2/TRBV6-3	TRBJ2-1	TGTGCCAGCAGCCCCGGGACTCATGCACCCAATGAGCAGTTCTTC	CASSPGTHAPNEQFF
few	.	TRBV3-1	TRBJ2-7	TGTGCCAGCAGCCAAGGCGCCGGCACCGGGCGGAGACGATACGAGCAGTACTTC	CASSQGAGTGRRRYEQYF
.	.	TRBV4-1	TRBJ2-7	TGCGCCAGCAGCGGGGCTTTTGAGCAGTACTTC	CASSGAFEQYF
.	.	TRBV29-1	TRBJ1-5	TGCAGCGTTCCCGGTCCATCGAGCAATCAGCCCCAGCATTTT	CSVPGPSSNQPQHF
.	TRBD2	TRBV5-1	TRBJ2-1	TGCGCCAGCAGCTTGCCGGGGGGCAATGAGCAGTTCTTC	CASSLPGGNEQFF
few	.	TRBV24-1	TRBJ2-7	TGTGCCACCAGTGATAGTTCAAAGGGCTACGAGCAGTACTTC	CATSDSSKGYEQYF